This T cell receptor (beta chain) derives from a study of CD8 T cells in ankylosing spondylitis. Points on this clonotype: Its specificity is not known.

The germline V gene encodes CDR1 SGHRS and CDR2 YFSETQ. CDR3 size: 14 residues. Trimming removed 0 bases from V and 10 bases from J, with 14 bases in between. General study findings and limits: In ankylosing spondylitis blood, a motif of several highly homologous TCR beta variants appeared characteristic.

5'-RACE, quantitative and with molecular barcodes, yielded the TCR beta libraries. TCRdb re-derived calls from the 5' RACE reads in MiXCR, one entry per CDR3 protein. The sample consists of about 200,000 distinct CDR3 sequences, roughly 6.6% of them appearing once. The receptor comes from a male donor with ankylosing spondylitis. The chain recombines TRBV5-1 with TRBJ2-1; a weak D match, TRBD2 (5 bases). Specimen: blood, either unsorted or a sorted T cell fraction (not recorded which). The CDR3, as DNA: TGCGCCAGCAGCTTGGCCGGCACGCGGAGGGAGCAGTTCTTC. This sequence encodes CASSLAGTRREQFF.